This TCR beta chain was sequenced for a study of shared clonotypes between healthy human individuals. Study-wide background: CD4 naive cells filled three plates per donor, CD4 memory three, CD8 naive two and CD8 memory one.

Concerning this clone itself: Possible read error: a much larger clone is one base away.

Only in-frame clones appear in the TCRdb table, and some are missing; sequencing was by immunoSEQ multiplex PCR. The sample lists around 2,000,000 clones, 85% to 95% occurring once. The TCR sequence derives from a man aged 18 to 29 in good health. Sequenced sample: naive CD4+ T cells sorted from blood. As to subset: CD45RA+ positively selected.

Here the CDR3 DNA reads TGTGCCTGGGGCCCCTTAAGGACCGGGAACACTGAAGCTTTCTTT. This codes for CAWGPLRTGNTEAFF. The rearrangement links TRBV30 to TRBJ1-1; no definite D call. Per germline, CDR1 GTSNPN and CDR2 SVGIG (reference sequence). The length of the CDR3 is 15 residues. Trimming cost V 5 bases and J 1 base, with 17 bases left between them. Full variable domain (missing parts from reference TRBV30 and TRBJ1-1): SQTIHQWPATLVQPVGSPLSLECTVEGTSNPNLYWYRQAAGRGLQLLFYSVGIGQISSEVPQNLSASRPQDRQFILSSKKLLLSDSGFYLCAWGPLRTGNTEAFFGQGTRLTVV.